What follows are 10 T cell receptor beta chains derived from one specimen sequenced in a study of tumor-infiltrating lymphocytes in localized non-small cell lung cancer. Clones were sequenced by immunoSEQ multiplex PCR, and TCRdb holds only the in-frame ones, with some missing. The data contain about 7,600 clones, 74% of them seen just once; the ten biggest clones take up approximately 8.6%. The specimen was uninvolved lung tissue not adjacent to the tumor. Every receptor here comes from a human donor with non-small cell lung cancer.

This rearrangement joins TRBV6-5 to TRBJ2-1; 7 bases fit TRBD2. V shed 6 bases and J 2 bases; nucleotides not matched to a gene: 7. Germline CDR1 reads MNHEY; CDR2 reads SVGAGI. The length of the CDR3 is 15 residues. The CDR3 DNA is TGTGCCAGCAGCCCCGGGAGGCCCCCCTACAATGAGCAGTTCTTC. Protein product: CASSPGRPPYNEQFF.

This CDR3 is CASSFWGGGDEKLFF. CDR3 bases: TGTGCCAGCAGTTTTTGGGGAGGGGGCGATGAAAAACTGTTTTTT. This chain connects TRBV27 to TRBJ1-4; 7 bases line up with TRBD1. Germline-derived CDR1 and CDR2 are MNHEY and SMNVEV (reference sequence). The CDR3 runs 15 residues. Trimming at V came to 3 bases and at J to 6 bases, leaving 7 bases not matched to a gene.

The rearrangement uses TRBV10-3 and TRBJ2-2; weak D call: TRBD2 (6 bases). The germline gives CDR1 ENHRY, CDR2 SYGVKD. The CDR3 is 17 residues long. V was pared by 6 bases and J by 1 base, with 18 bases between. This CDR3 is CAISGIAVAGNTGELFF. CDR3 nucleotide sequence: TGTGCCATCAGCGGAATAGCGGTGGCGGGGAACACCGGGGAGCTGTTTTTT.

The chain links TRBV27 to TRBJ1-2; no clear D gene. CDR3 length: 15 amino acids. The ends were cut back, 1 base at V and 4 bases at J, with 13 bases in the middle. Germline lookup yields CDR1 MNHEY and CDR2 SMNVEV (reference sequence). This CDR3 reads CASSLFPGYFYGYTF. The DNA for the CDR3 is TGTGCCAGCAGTTTATTTCCAGGATACTTCTATGGCTACACCTTC.

The chain has TRBV9 and TRBJ2-2; 7 nucleotides align to TRBD1. The CDR3 sequence is 18 residues long. The V and J ends lost 4 bases and 0 bases, in that order; junction bases with no gene match: 12. The germline gives CDR1 SGDLS, CDR2 YYNGEE. This chain's CDR3 is CASSPRTGQLANTGELFF. In DNA, the CDR3 is TGTGCCAGCAGCCCTCGGACAGGTCAACTCGCGAACACCGGGGAGCTGTTTTTT. Complete variable domain (other parts from reference TRBV9 and TRBJ2-2): DSGVTQTPKHLITATGQRVTLRCSPRSGDLSVYWYQQSLDQGLQFLIQYYNGEERAKGNILERFSAQQFPDLHSELNLSSLELGDSALYFCASSPRTGQLANTGELFFGEGSRLTVL.

The chain uses TRBV30 and TRBJ2-2; TRBD1 agrees at 8 bases. The CDR3 spans 13 residues. CDR1 GTSNPN and CDR2 SVGIG come from the germline V gene (reference sequence). Trimming at V came to 8 bases and at J to 6 bases, leaving 8 bases not matched to a gene. The CDR3 loop is CAGSQTGAGELFF. The CDR3 DNA sequence: TGTGCCGGTAGCCAGACAGGGGCCGGGGAGCTGTTTTTT.

This clone was seen a single time. V gene TRBV6-1 combines with J gene TRBJ2-6, with TRBD2 matching over 8 bases. The CDR3 has 15 amino acids. Germline trimming cut 7 bases from V and 0 bases from J; bases unmatched to any gene: 2. Germline CDR1 is MNHNS and CDR2 is SASEGT. The CDR3 nucleotides read TGTGCCAGCACGGGGGGGAGCTCTGGGGCCAACGTCCTGACTTTC. This translates into CASTGGSSGANVLTF.

The chain couples TRBV29-1 to TRBJ2-2; TRBD1 agrees at 10 bases. Looked up from germline, CDR1 is SQVTM and CDR2 is ANQGSEA. Unmatched junction bases numbered 7, after V lost 1 base and J lost 2 bases. The CDR3 is made up of 17 amino acids. In DNA form, the CDR3 reads TGCAGCGTTGAAGTCCCGAGACAGGGGGCCAACACCGGGGAGCTGTTTTTT. It specifies CSVEVPRQGANTGELFF.

The chain couples TRBV2 to TRBJ2-1; 10 nucleotides align to TRBD2. The CDR3 is 15 residues long. J lost 4 bases, V lost 6 bases, and 6 bases had no gene match. Germline V CDR1 and CDR2: SNHLY, FYNNEI. Written as DNA, the CDR3 is TGTGCCAGCAGGAGGACTAGCGGAAATTACAATGAGCAGTTCTTC. Translation gives CASRRTSGNYNEQFF.

DNA for the CDR3: TGTGCCAGCAGTGAAGCGGTAGCTCTGGACACTGAAGCTTTCTTT. Its protein is CASSEAVALDTEAFF. This chain joins TRBV6-1 and TRBJ1-1; D gene ambiguous. Deletions cut 0 bases from V and 3 bases from J, with 11 bases between. The CDR3 is made up of 15 amino acids. Germline values: CDR1 MNHNS, CDR2 SASEGT.